This section outlines one TCR beta chain sequence together with its context. This entry comes from a study of blood T cell repertoires in COVID-19. On the study more broadly: COVID-19 samples from acute and convalescent phases originated in the United States, Italy and Spain. Sample material is recorded as cDNA or gDNA derived from T cells, B-cell-depleted T cells, or PBMCs.

Germline trimming cut 5 bases from V and 6 bases from J; bases unmatched to any gene: 11. Germline V gene sequence: CDR1 MNHEY, CDR2 SVGEGT. CDR3 length: 16 amino acids. As originally analysed: Quantification of nucleated cells was approximated via reference gene primer amplification. Profiled with immunoSEQ multiplex PCR; TCRdb holds only in-frame clones, not every one. The V and J calls and the clone size are those of that table, but D and trimming were determined from the DNA. Among hundreds of thousands of clones listed, 85% were seen once. The chain has TRBV6-2 or TRBV6-3 and TRBJ2-1, with TRBD1 matching over 9 bases. Material for sequencing was peripheral blood. This receptor was taken from a human donor in a cohort sampled during active COVID-19. The CDR3 coding sequence is TGTGCCAGCAGTACGTACCGGGGACAGGGACCCAATGAGCAGTTCTTC. It is translated as CASSTYRGQGPNEQFF.